The 31 T cell receptor beta chains in this list originate from one sample, sequenced in a study of T cells after yellow fever vaccination. TCRdb processed the 5' RACE reads anew with MiXCR; each CDR3 protein has one entry. The sample includes around 610,000 distinct CDR3 sequences, roughly 13% of them seen just once. Specimen: PBMCs, collected on the day of the yellow fever booster vaccination. These receptors came from a man aged 25 to 40 who received the YFV17D yellow fever vaccine.

This clonotype was observed a few times. The rearrangement uses TRBV6-1 and TRBJ1-1, with unresolved D. The CDR3 is made up of 13 amino acids. Germline CDR1 and CDR2: MNHNS and SASEGT. V lost 6 bases to trimming and J lost 10 bases, with 18 bases between them. The DNA for the CDR3 is TGTGCCAGCAGCCCTCCGGGTGGGAATCGAGCTTTCTTT. Translating it yields CASSPPGGNRAFF.

The V and J genes are TRBV12-3 or TRBV12-4 and TRBJ1-2; no reliable D call. Trimming removed 4 bases at V and 4 bases at J, with 4 bases between. CDR3 length: 11 amino acids. The CDR3 DNA follows: TGTGCCAGCAGTTCCGTCTATGGCTACACCTTC. Its translation is CASSSVYGYTF.

This clonotype showed up many times. This chain joins TRBV7-8 and TRBJ1-1; D ambiguous. Per the germline V gene, CDR1 is SGHVS and CDR2 is FQNEAQ. V gave up 5 bases and J gave up 1 base, with 11 bases separating them. The CDR3 sequence is 14 residues long. CDR3 nucleotides: TGTGCCAGCAGCCTAGATATCGGGAACACTGAAGCTTTCTTT. Amino acid sequence: CASSLDIGNTEAFF.

The CDR3 DNA reads as TGTGCCACCAGCAGTGGGGGGAAGAGACAGCAAAACTATGGCTACACCTTC. This encodes CATSSGGKRQQNYGYTF. The rearrangement joins TRBV15 to TRBJ1-2; possible D gene TRBD1, 5 bases. This CDR3 is built from 17 residues. V lost 3 bases and J 2 bases, leaving 19 bases between the germline ends. Germline CDR1 is LNHNV and CDR2 is YYDKDF (reference sequence).

A few counts support this clonotype. The chain links TRBV9 to TRBJ2-7; tentatively, D is TRBD2 (5 bases). The ends were cut back, 0 bases at V and 5 bases at J, with 15 bases in the middle. Germline V lookup: CDR1 SGDLS, CDR2 YYNGEE. CDR3 length equals 15 residues. This chain's CDR3 is CASSVEGVGEDEQYF. Here the CDR3 DNA reads TGTGCCAGCAGCGTAGAGGGAGTCGGAGAAGACGAGCAGTACTTC.

The table lists this clonotype with a few counts. The gene calls are TRBV5-1 and TRBJ2-1; D could derive from TRBD1 or TRBD2 (5 bases each). Between the trimmed V and J ends, which lost 0 bases and 2 bases, there was a span of 12 bases. Germline CDR1 reads SGHRS; CDR2 reads YFSETQ. The CDR3 is made up of 16 amino acids. Written as DNA, the CDR3 is TGCGCCAGCAGCTTGGTTGGGGGAGAAGCCTACAATGAGCAGTTCTTC. Translating it yields CASSLVGGEAYNEQFF.

This clonotype has a handful of counts. The chain uses TRBV9 and TRBJ2-2; D is unclear. Germline-derived CDR1 and CDR2 are SGDLS and YYNGEE. CDR3 length: 15 amino acids. Trimming removed 0 bases from V and 3 bases from J, with 9 bases in between. The CDR3 sequence is CASSVEARYTGELFF. The CDR3 DNA is TGTGCCAGCAGCGTAGAGGCTAGATACACCGGGGAGCTGTTTTTT.

This chain connects TRBV11-3 to TRBJ2-1; D is possibly TRBD2 (5 bases). Germline V gives CDR1 SGHNT, CDR2 YENEEA. V lost 5 bases, J lost 9 bases, and 17 bases lay in between. CDR3 length equals 14 residues. In DNA form, the CDR3 reads TGTGCCAGCAGCCCTTCCGGGATTGGTGGTGAGCAGTTCTTC. This codes for CASSPSGIGGEQFF.

The rearrangement links TRBV20-1 to TRBJ2-7, with 7 bases aligning to TRBD2. The CDR3 has 14 amino acids. V lost 3 bases to trimming and J lost 7 bases; unmatched junction nucleotides: 12. Germline CDR1 reads DFQATT; CDR2 reads SNEGSKA (reference sequence). CDR3 sequence: CSASVLGGRGEQYF. In DNA, the CDR3 is TGCAGTGCTAGTGTACTGGGAGGGCGTGGGGAGCAGTACTTC.

This clonotype was detected a few times. This chain links TRBV14 with TRBJ2-1, with D hard to call. The CDR3 spans 15 residues. V lost 7 bases and J 8 bases, leaving 21 bases between the germline ends. Germline CDR1 reads SGHDN; CDR2 reads FVKESK. The CDR3 coding sequence is TGTGCCAGCAAGATCGGAAACTACATCGGGCATGAGCAGTTCTTC. Protein: CASKIGNYIGHEQFF.

Note on this clonotype: One end of the junction fails to match germline, which may point to a read error. The chain recombines TRBV20-1 with TRBJ2-1; 10 bases align to TRBD2. Germline CDR1 reads DFQATT; CDR2 reads SNEGSKA (reference sequence). The CDR3 has 16 amino acids. CDR3: CCARDVLAGHYNEQFF. The CDR3 bases are TGCTGTGCTAGAGATGTACTAGCGGGGCATTACAATGAGCAGTTCTTC.

This clonotype was recorded many times. This chain connects TRBV7-2 to TRBJ2-2; a possible D gene is TRBD2 (5 bases). The CDR3 has 15 amino acids. Trimming removed 5 bases at V and 0 bases at J, with 10 bases between. Germline loops: CDR1 SGHTA, CDR2 FQGNSA. The CDR3 nucleotides read TGTGCCAGCAGCGCCCAGCGGACGAACACCGGGGAGCTGTTTTTT. Its translation is CASSAQRTNTGELFF.

There are a few counts of this clonotype. DNA for the CDR3: TGTGCCTGGAGTGCCGGACCCCCCAACGAAGCTTTCTTT. This translates into CAWSAGPPNEAFF. J is TRBJ1-1 and V is TRBV30, with unresolved D. Trimming stripped 1 base from V and 8 bases from J, with 14 bases between. This CDR3 comprises 13 residues. Germline V gives CDR1 GTSNPN, CDR2 SVGIG (reference sequence). The variable domain in full, completed from reference TRBV30 and TRBJ1-1, reads SQTIHQWPATLVQPVGSPLSLECTVEGTSNPNLYWYRQAAGRGLQLLFYSVGIGQISSEVPQNLSASRPQDRQFILSSKKLLLSDSGFYLCAWSAGPPNEAFFGQGTRLTVV.

This clonotype was observed many times. In nucleotides, the CDR3 is TGTGCCAGCAGTTTCCAGAACTACGAGCAGTACTTC. Its translation: CASSFQNYEQYF. This chain uses TRBV28 with TRBJ2-7; no reliable D call. V was shortened by 3 bases and J by 3 bases, with 6 bases between the two germline ends. This CDR3 has 12 residues. In germline, CDR1 is MDHEN, CDR2 SYDVKM.

The chain links TRBV5-1 to TRBJ2-7, with TRBD2 as a possible D gene (5 bases). The germline V gene encodes CDR1 SGHRS and CDR2 YFSETQ. Deletions cut 0 bases from V and 6 bases from J, with 10 bases between. This CDR3 contains 13 residues. Written as DNA, the CDR3 is TGCGCCAGCAGCTTGGCCGGGATCGGCGAGCAGTACTTC. This codes for CASSLAGIGEQYF.

This clonotype was observed a handful of times. The gene calls are TRBV7-8 and TRBJ2-1, with D maybe TRBD2 (5 bases). The CDR3 is 13 residues long. With 5 bases removed from V and 9 bases from J, the gap between germline ends came to 14 bases. Germline V lookup: CDR1 SGHVS, CDR2 FQNEAQ. This chain's CDR3 is CASSPTLEAEQFF. The CDR3 DNA sequence: TGTGCCAGCAGCCCGACTCTGGAGGCTGAGCAGTTCTTC.

The chain is built from TRBV10-3 and TRBJ1-5; weak D call: TRBD1 (5 bases). Trimming removed 8 bases from V and 4 bases from J, with 12 bases in between. CDR1 is ENHRY and CDR2 is SYGVKD in the germline V gene. The CDR3 has 13 residues. CDR3 amino acids: CAIGLGLNQPQHF. The DNA of the CDR3 is TGTGCCATCGGGTTGGGGCTTAATCAGCCCCAGCATTTT.

This clonotype appeared many times. This chain joins TRBV28 and TRBJ2-2; TRBD2 is a possible D gene (5 bases). The CDR3 length is 15 residues. Trimming shortened V by 6 bases and J by 0 bases, and 11 bases separated the two germline ends. Germline V gene lookup returns CDR1 MDHEN and CDR2 SYDVKM. The CDR3 DNA is TGTGCCAGCAGCTTCTCGCGGGCGAACACCGGGGAGCTGTTTTTT. Amino acids: CASSFSRANTGELFF. Combining the CDR3 with reference TRBV28 and TRBJ2-2 gives the whole variable domain DVKVTQSSRYLVKRTGEKVFLECVQDMDHENMFWYRQDPGLGLRLIYFSYDVKMKEKGDIPEGYSVSREKKERFSLILESASTNQTSMYLCASSFSRANTGELFFGEGSRLTVL.

The gene calls are TRBV7-8 and TRBJ2-3, with no clear D. Trimming pared 0 bases from V and 2 bases from J, leaving 9 bases between. This CDR3 is 15 amino acids long. Germline V CDR1 and CDR2: SGHVS, FQNEAQ. CDR3 DNA: TGTGCCAGCAGCTTAGCGGGGATGGCCACAGATACGCAGTATTTT. Residues: CASSLAGMATDTQYF.

The table lists this clonotype with a few counts. The CDR3: CAIRADRDNSPLHF. As DNA, the CDR3 is TGTGCCATCCGGGCAGACAGGGATAATTCACCCCTCCACTTT. The V call is TRBV10-3, the J call TRBJ1-6; 7 bases match TRBD1. J gave up 5 bases and V 8 bases, and 6 bases lay outside the gene matches. Germline assignment: CDR1 ENHRY and CDR2 SYGVKD. The CDR3 spans 14 residues.

This clonotype was detected only a few times. J is TRBJ2-7 and V is TRBV6-2 or TRBV6-3, with TRBD2 matching over 10 bases. The CDR3 consists of 17 residues. V shed 7 bases and J 4 bases; nucleotides not matched to a gene: 16. The germline V gene encodes CDR1 MNHEY and CDR2 SVGEGT. The CDR3 DNA reads TGTGCCAGCATCCCCAGCTCTAGCGGGAGTAGCGGATACGAGCAGTACTTC. Its translation: CASIPSSSGSSGYEQYF.

The chain recombines TRBV5-1 with TRBJ2-3; D is possibly TRBD2 (6 bases). The CDR3 is made up of 13 amino acids. Germline V gives CDR1 SGHRS, CDR2 YFSETQ. V lost 6 bases and J 2 bases, leaving 10 bases between the germline ends. CDR3 region: CASKRRDTDTQYF. CDR3 nucleotides: TGCGCCAGCAAGCGGAGGGACACAGATACGCAGTATTTT.

This chain uses TRBV7-2 with TRBJ1-1; D possibly corresponds to TRBD1 (5 bases). The germline V gene encodes CDR1 SGHTA and CDR2 FQGNSA. V dropped 1 base and J dropped 4 bases, with 13 bases sitting between them. The CDR3 runs to 15 residues. CDR3 DNA sequence: TGTGCCAGCAGCTTAGATGCGGGGCGCGGCACTGAAGCTTTCTTT. Its translation: CASSLDAGRGTEAFF.

This clonotype was seen a few times. The chain uses TRBV7-2 and TRBJ1-2; 11 bases are a match to TRBD1. In germline, CDR1 is SGHTA, CDR2 FQGNSA. There are 14 residues in the CDR3. The V and J ends lost 3 bases and 7 bases, in that order; junction bases with no gene match: 4. The CDR3 nucleotides are TGTGCCAGCAGCTTTTGGACAGGGGGCTCTGGCTACACCTTC. Translating gives CASSFWTGGSGYTF.

This clonotype has just a few counts. CDR3: CASRMTEFSYEQYF. CDR3 coding DNA: TGTGCCAGCAGGATGACAGAATTTAGCTACGAGCAGTACTTC. The chain links TRBV11-2 to TRBJ2-7, with D perhaps matching TRBD1 (5 bases). V was cut by 6 bases and J by 3 bases, with 15 bases left in between. CDR3 length: 14 residues. In germline, CDR1 is SGHAT, CDR2 FQNNGV.

The chain uses TRBV9 and TRBJ1-1; TRBD1 might be the D (5 bases). The germline CDR1 and CDR2 sequences are SGDLS and YYNGEE. Trimming removed 5 bases at V and 4 bases at J, with 15 bases between. The CDR3 has 14 residues. The CDR3 sequence is CASSIGGSRTEAFF. The CDR3 DNA reads as TGTGCCAGCAGTATTGGGGGTTCCCGCACTGAAGCTTTCTTT. The variable domain in full, with the rest retrieved from reference TRBV9 and TRBJ1-1, is DSGVTQTPKHLITATGQRVTLRCSPRSGDLSVYWYQQSLDQGLQFLIQYYNGEERAKGNILERFSAQQFPDLHSELNLSSLELGDSALYFCASSIGGSRTEAFFGQGTRLTVV.

This sequence joins TRBV7-9 and TRBJ2-3; TRBD2 matches 7 bases. Trimming at V came to 4 bases and at J to 0 bases, leaving 7 bases not matched to a gene. The CDR3 is 16 amino acids. The germline CDR1 and CDR2 sequences are SEHNR and FQNEAQ (reference sequence). The CDR3 loop reads CASSSERESSTDTQYF. As DNA, the CDR3 is TGTGCCAGCAGCTCCGAGCGGGAATCTAGCACAGATACGCAGTATTTT.

The sample holds a few counts of this clonotype. V and J are TRBV29-1 and TRBJ2-1; 10 bases agree with TRBD2. Germline loops: CDR1 SQVTM, CDR2 ANQGSEA. This CDR3 region has 14 residues. J was trimmed by 4 bases and V by 4 bases; bases with no gene match: 4. CDR3 nucleotides: TGCAGCGTTGTATTACTAGCGGGGTACAATGAGCAGTTCTTC. This translates into CSVVLLAGYNEQFF.

The chain carries TRBV5-1 and TRBJ2-4; TRBD2 matches 9 bases. Trimming took 1 base from V and 3 from J; bases not matched to a gene: 2. Looked up from germline, CDR1 is SGHRS and CDR2 is YFSETQ. The CDR3 covers 15 residues. The DNA for the CDR3 is TGCGCCAGCAGCTTGAGTAGCGGGAGCAAAAACATTCAGTACTTC. It is translated as CASSLSSGSKNIQYF.

J is TRBJ1-3 and V is TRBV28; D might be TRBD1 (5 bases). CDR1 and CDR2 (germline): MDHEN, SYDVKM. V was shortened by 8 bases and J by 5 bases, with 13 bases between the two germline ends. The length of the CDR3 is 13 residues. CDR3 sequence: CASQGGSRNTIYF. DNA for the CDR3: TGTGCCAGCCAGGGAGGTAGTAGAAACACCATATATTTT.

J is TRBJ1-1 and V is TRBV7-2; 12 bases map to TRBD1. The CDR3 runs 13 residues. V lost 5 bases, J lost 13 bases, and 8 bases stayed unmatched. Per germline, CDR1 SGHTA and CDR2 FQGNSA. The CDR3 sequence is CASSRDRGLAGFF. CDR3 in DNA: TGTGCCAGCAGCCGGGACAGGGGGCTTGCCGGTTTCTTT.